This TCR beta chain originates from a study of T cell responses to AZD1222 COVID-19 vaccine. Study results and limitations: At study baseline, merely six AZD1222 recipients were seropositive.

Some clones are missing from TCRdb's copy, which holds only in-frame ones; the method was immunoSEQ multiplex PCR. The sample includes 70,000 to 90,000 clones, 70% to 90% of them seen just once. The CDR3 spans 17 residues. Between the trimmed V and J ends, which lost 0 bases and 3 bases, there was a span of 15 bases. Germline CDR1 reads LGHNA; CDR2 reads YSLEER. Comments on this clone: Its antigen is unidentified.

The TCR was taken from an adult who received the AZD1222 COVID-19 vaccine. The J gene is TRBJ1-3, the V gene TRBV4-3; D gene uncertain. This specimen was peripheral blood, taken 28 days after the second AZD1222 dose. This CDR3 is CASSQDPPHGVGNTIYF. CDR3 DNA: TGCGCCAGCAGCCAAGATCCCCCCCACGGGGTTGGAAACACCATATATTTT.